Listed here are 10 T cell receptor beta chains from one sample, sequenced in a study of T-cell reconstitution after alpha-beta-depleted transplantation in children. Molecular barcoding with unique molecular identifiers was used for the TCRbeta library. One entry per CDR3 protein, called by TCRdb with MiXCR from the PCR reads. The profile shows about a million distinct CDR3 sequences, less than 30% of them singletons. Material: PBMCs, mostly from graft donor cells, obtained 360 days after TCRalphabeta/CD19-depleted stem cell transplant. The source of these receptors is a boy in the first two years of life who had a stem cell transplant for SCID, so the T cells may come from the graft donor.

This clonotype was seen a handful of times. The V gene is TRBV20-1, the J gene TRBJ2-5; 11 bases match TRBD2. Germline-derived CDR1 and CDR2 are DFQATT and SNEGSKA (reference sequence). V was pared by 5 bases and J by 2 bases, with 1 base of the junction left unmatched. This CDR3 has 13 amino acids. CDR3 amino acids: CSAWTSGQETQYF. DNA for the CDR3: TGCAGTGCTTGGACTAGCGGGCAAGAGACCCAGTACTTC.

The rearrangement links TRBV4-3 to TRBJ2-3; TRBD2 is a possible D gene (6 bases). There are 20 residues in the CDR3. Germline lookup yields CDR1 LGHNA and CDR2 YSLEER. Deletions cut 0 bases from V and 4 bases from J, with 26 bases between. This chain's CDR3 is CASSQELLLGPGVGPDTQYF. The CDR3 coding sequence is TGCGCCAGCAGCCAAGAGCTACTTTTAGGACCGGGGGTTGGGCCAGATACGCAGTATTTT.

The chain employs TRBV10-3 and TRBJ2-7; D not resolved. The germline V gene has CDR1 ENHRY and CDR2 SYGVKD. This CDR3 comprises 15 residues. V gave up 2 bases and J gave up 0 bases, with 11 bases separating them. The CDR3 bases are TGTGCCATCAGTGAGGCAGAGGCATTCTCCTACGAGCAGTACTTC. Protein: CAISEAEAFSYEQYF.

Here the CDR3 reads CASSPVGRPPYEQYF. As DNA, the CDR3 is TGTGCCAGCTCACCAGTGGGCAGGCCACCTTACGAGCAGTACTTC. The genes are TRBV18 and TRBJ2-7; D gene ambiguous. CDR1 and CDR2 from the germline V gene are KGHSH and LQKENI. There are 15 residues in the CDR3. Trimming removed 2 bases from V and 4 bases from J, with 15 bases in between.

This clonotype was picked up a small number of times. The rearrangement links TRBV29-1 to TRBJ2-1; TRBD1 matches 9 bases. CDR1 is SQVTM, CDR2 ANQGSEA, per germline. The CDR3 length is 15 residues. V shed 3 bases, J shed 5 bases, and the junction held 8 bases outside the gene matches. CDR3 protein: CSVDGWDRVDNEQFF. The CDR3 region has the DNA TGCAGCGTTGACGGGTGGGACAGGGTGGACAATGAGCAGTTCTTC.

This rearrangement joins TRBV30 to TRBJ1-2; possible D gene TRBD1, 5 bases. In germline, CDR1 is GTSNPN, CDR2 SVGIG (reference sequence). This CDR3 contains 13 residues. Trimming left V 1 base short and J 0 bases short, with 6 bases between. CDR3 residues: CAWSGGPNYGYTF. CDR3 bases: TGTGCCTGGAGTGGGGGACCTAACTATGGCTACACCTTC.

This chain links TRBV12-3 or TRBV12-4 with TRBJ1-4, with a tentative D call TRBD1 (5 bases). V lost 3 bases to trimming and J lost 6 bases, with 17 bases between them. The CDR3 spans 16 residues. For the CDR3, the DNA is TGTGCCAGCAGTTTCTCCAGGGAATCGCTTGATGAAAAACTGTTTTTT. It translates to CASSFSRESLDEKLFF.

The chain has TRBV12-3 or TRBV12-4 and TRBJ1-1, with D possibly matching TRBD1 (5 bases). Trimming cost V 3 bases and J 1 base, with 27 bases left between them. The CDR3 extends over 20 amino acids. The CDR3 sequence is CASSFRLFRGIGTGNTEAFF. The CDR3 region has the DNA TGTGCCAGCAGTTTTAGGTTGTTTCGGGGCATTGGAACTGGGAACACTGAAGCTTTCTTT.

The chain couples TRBV5-1 to TRBJ2-2, with TRBD2 matching over 9 bases. The trim removed 0 bases at V and 7 bases at J, leaving 7 bases unmatched. Germline CDR1 reads SGHRS; CDR2 reads YFSETQ. CDR3 size: 16 residues. CDR3 sequence: CASSLDASGEYGELFF. CDR3 DNA sequence: TGCGCCAGCAGCTTGGATGCTAGCGGGGAATACGGGGAGCTGTTTTTT.

This clonotype was observed a handful of times. The V and J genes are TRBV6-6 and TRBJ2-3, with D possibly matching TRBD2 (5 bases). The germline V and J ends were trimmed by 6 bases and 2 bases, with 9 bases remaining between them. Germline V CDR1 and CDR2: MNHNY, SVGAGI (reference sequence). The CDR3 is 13 amino acids. This CDR3 is CASRERNTDTQYF. The CDR3 DNA reads as TGTGCCAGCAGGGAGCGGAACACAGATACGCAGTATTTT.